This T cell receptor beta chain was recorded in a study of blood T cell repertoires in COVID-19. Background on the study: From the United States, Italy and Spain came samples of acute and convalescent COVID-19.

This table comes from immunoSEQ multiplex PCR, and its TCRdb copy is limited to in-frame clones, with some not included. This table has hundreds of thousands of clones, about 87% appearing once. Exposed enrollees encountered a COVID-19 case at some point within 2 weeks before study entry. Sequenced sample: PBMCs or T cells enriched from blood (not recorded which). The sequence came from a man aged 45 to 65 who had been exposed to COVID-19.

The CDR3 here is CASSPRGSNEQFF. The CDR3 bases are TGTGCCAGCAGCCCGCGGGGTTCGAATGAGCAGTTCTTC. This chain connects TRBV3-1 (or the pseudogene TRBV3-2) to TRBJ2-1; a weak D match, TRBD2 (6 bases). V was clipped by 4 bases and J by 7 bases, with 11 bases between them. Germline V lookup: CDR1 LGHDT, CDR2 YNNKEL (reference sequence). This CDR3 region has 13 residues.